These T cell receptor beta chains were read from a single sample in a study of T cells after yellow fever vaccination. MiXCR, applied by TCRdb to the 5' RACE reads, yields one record per CDR3 protein. The table records approximately 300,000 distinct CDR3 sequences, roughly 10% of them present only once. The sample in question was CD4+ T cells sorted from PBMCs, obtained 45 days after the yellow fever booster vaccination. These receptors came from a man aged 18 to 30 who received the YFV17D yellow fever vaccine. The CDR3 runs from the conserved cysteine through the conserved F or W. The order of the fields is D gene, clone size, J gene, V gene, CDR3 DNA, CDR3 protein. A D gene is named only where the DNA matches it firmly. Expanded clones are given a class, and other clones once, few, many or no size at all.

>-|-|TRBJ2-2|TRBV5-1
TGCGCCAGCAGCTTGCGAGCCGTCTGGGGTGACGGGGAGCTGTTTTTT
CASSLRAVWGDGELFF
>-|many|TRBJ2-3|TRBV5-1
TGCGCCAGCAGCTTGGTGACGGGATCAGATACGCAGTATTTT
CASSLVTGSDTQYF
>-|-|TRBJ2-7|TRBV5-1
TGCGCCAGCAGCTTTGACAGATACTACGAGCAGTACTTC
CASSFDRYYEQYF
>-|few|TRBJ1-2|TRBV6-5
TGTGCCAGCAGTTACTCGAGTGCGAAAGACATCCGCTCTAACTATGGCTACACCTTC
CASSYSSAKDIRSNYGYTF
>-|few|TRBJ2-1|TRBV3-1
TGTGCCAGCAGCCGAGGGGGAGGTAGCTCCTACAATGAGCAGTTCTTC
CASSRGGGSSYNEQFF
>-|-|TRBJ2-7|TRBV18
TGTGCCAGCTCACCAAGGCTTGGGCAGGGGACCTACGAGCAGTACTTC
CASSPRLGQGTYEQYF
>TRBD2|-|TRBJ2-3|TRBV20-1
TGCAGTGCCCTCTGGGGGGGAACAGATACGCAGTATTTT
CSALWGGTDTQYF
>TRBD2|many|TRBJ2-1|TRBV5-1
TGCGCCAGCAGCCTTCGACCCCCGGGGGGGACCTACAATGAGCAGTTCTTC
CASSLRPPGGTYNEQFF
>-|-|TRBJ1-2|TRBV20-1
TGCAGTGCTGCTAACTATGGCTACACCTTC
CSAANYGYTF
>-|few|TRBJ1-2|TRBV5-1
TGCGCCAGCAGCCAGAATGGTGTGAGGGGCTACACCTTC
CASSQNGVRGYTF
>-|-|TRBJ2-1|TRBV5-1
TGCGCCAGCAGCTTGGGGCTGGAGGGCAATGAGCAGTTCTTC
CASSLGLEGNEQFF
>TRBD1|-|TRBJ1-3|TRBV7-6
TGTGCCAGCAGCCCCCGCTCGACAGGGACCTTTTCTGGAAACACCATATATTTT
CASSPRSTGTFSGNTIYF
>-|many|TRBJ2-2|TRBV25-1
TGTGCCAGCAGTGAAGCGGGCACCGGGGAGCTGTTTTTT
CASSEAGTGELFF
>-|few|TRBJ2-1|TRBV14
TGTGCCAGCAGCAGAACTAGAGGGAATGAGCAGTTCTTC
CASSRTRGNEQFF
>TRBD2|-|TRBJ2-5|TRBV5-5
TGTGCCAGCAGCTGGTGGAGTAGCGGGGCGGAGACCCAGTACTTC
CASSWWSSGAETQYF
>-|many|TRBJ2-3|TRBV7-2
TGTGCCAGCAGCCCAGCTCTCGTGTATGCAGATACGCAGTATTTT
CASSPALVYADTQYF
>TRBD1|few|TRBJ1-1|TRBV2
TGTGCCAGCAGGGGGGACAGGGGAACTGAAGCTTTCTTT
CASRGDRGTEAFF
>-|few|TRBJ1-2|TRBV3-1
TGTGCCAGCAGCCAAGATCCTTACTATGGCTACACCTTC
CASSQDPYYGYTF
>-|few|TRBJ1-4|TRBV5-5
TGTGCCAGCAGCTTCCGGGGGGCAACTAATGAAAAACTGTTTTTT
CASSFRGATNEKLFF
>TRBD2|-|TRBJ2-5|TRBV20-1
TGCAGTGCCGTGACTAGCATGGAGACCCAGTACTTC
CSAVTSMETQYF